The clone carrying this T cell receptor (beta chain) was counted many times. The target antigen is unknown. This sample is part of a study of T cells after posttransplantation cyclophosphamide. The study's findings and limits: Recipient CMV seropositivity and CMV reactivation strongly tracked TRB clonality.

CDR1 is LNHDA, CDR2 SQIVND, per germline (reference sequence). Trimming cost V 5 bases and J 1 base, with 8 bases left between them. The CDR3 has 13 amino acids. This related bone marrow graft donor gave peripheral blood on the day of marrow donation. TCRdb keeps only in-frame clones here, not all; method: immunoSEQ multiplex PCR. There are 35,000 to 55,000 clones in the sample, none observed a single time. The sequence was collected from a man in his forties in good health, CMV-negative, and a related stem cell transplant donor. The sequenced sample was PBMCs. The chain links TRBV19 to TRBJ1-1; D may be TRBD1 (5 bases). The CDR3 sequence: CASSPRANTEAFF. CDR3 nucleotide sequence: TGTGCCAGTAGTCCCAGGGCGAACACTGAAGCTTTCTTT. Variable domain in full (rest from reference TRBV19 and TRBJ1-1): DGGITQSPKYLFRKEGQNVTLSCEQNLNHDAMYWYRQDPGQGLRLIYYSQIVNDFQKGDIAEGYSVSREKKESFPLTVTSAQKNPTAFYLCASSPRANTEAFFGQGTRLTVV.